The 9 T cell receptor beta chains listed next were all sequenced from one sample in a study of T cell changes during pregnancy in multiple sclerosis. Assay: immunoSEQ multiplex PCR; the TCRdb copy retains only in-frame clones and omits some. Among tens of thousands of clones, 91% were seen once, and the ten largest hold under 0.5%. This material consisted of CD4+ T cells from peripheral blood mononuclear cells, taken in the second trimester of pregnancy. Receptor source: a female donor in good health, enrolled as a control in a pregnancy study.

This rearrangement joins TRBV30 to TRBJ1-4; 7 nucleotides line up with TRBD1. Germline CDR1 reads GTSNPN; CDR2 reads SVGIG (reference sequence). The CDR3 covers 13 residues. The V gene end was trimmed by 5 bases and the J gene end by 7 bases; junction bases not matched to a gene: 7. The CDR3 sequence is CAWSTGIGEKLFF. The CDR3 bases are TGTGCCTGGTCGACAGGGATCGGTGAAAAACTGTTTTTT.

J is TRBJ2-5 and V is TRBV21-1; the table's D call, TRBD2, was not checked against the DNA. TRBV21-1 is flagged as a pseudogene. The CDR3 runs to 14 residues. CDR3 protein: CASSKEEFQETQYF. Written as DNA, the CDR3 is TGTGCCAGCAGCAAGGAGGAGTTCCAAGAGACCCAGTACTTC.

This clone came up once. The rearrangement joins TRBV28 to TRBJ2-7; 9 positions agree with TRBD1. Germline V gives CDR1 MDHEN, CDR2 SYDVKM. This CDR3 region has 16 residues. V lost 4 bases, J lost 0 bases, and 7 bases stayed unmatched. As DNA, the CDR3 is TGTGCCAGCAGTTATGCCGGGACAGGGAGCTCCTACGAGCAGTACTTC. Its protein is CASSYAGTGSSYEQYF.

This clone has just one count. The chain couples TRBV30 to TRBJ1-1; D might be TRBD1 (5 bases). This CDR3 is 13 amino acids long. Trimming left V 3 bases short and J 6 bases short, with 14 bases between. CDR1 GTSNPN and CDR2 SVGIG come from the germline V gene (reference sequence). CDR3 sequence reads: CAWRPALGAEAFF. In nucleotides, the CDR3 is TGTGCCTGGAGGCCGGCCCTAGGGGCTGAAGCTTTCTTT.

The CDR3 loop reads CASSLGGGRKETQYF. CDR3 sequence (DNA): TGTGCCAGCAGCTTGGGGGGGGGCAGAAAAGAGACCCAGTACTTC. The rearrangement joins TRBV5-4 to TRBJ2-5, with D possibly being TRBD2 (7 bases). With 0 bases removed from V and 3 bases from J, the gap between germline ends came to 12 bases. The germline V gene encodes CDR1 SGHNT and CDR2 YYREEE (reference sequence). The CDR3 is 15 residues long.

The genes are TRBV9 and TRBJ1-2, with 9 nucleotides matching TRBD1. The germline V gene encodes CDR1 SGDLS and CDR2 YYNGEE. J gave up 7 bases and V 2 bases, and 0 bases lay outside the gene matches. The CDR3 length is 12 residues. CDR3 in DNA: TGTGCCAGCAGCGTGGGACAGGGTGGCTACACCTTC. Translating gives CASSVGQGGYTF.

The V gene is TRBV13, the J gene TRBJ2-1; 12 bases map to TRBD2. The CDR3 spans 18 residues. The V gene end was trimmed by 5 bases and the J gene end by 8 bases; junction bases not matched to a gene: 16. CDR1 and CDR2 (germline): PRHDT, FYEKMQ (reference sequence). For the CDR3, the DNA is TGTGCCAGCAGCCACGACGCCGAGACTAGCGGGAGTTTCTATGAGCAGTTCTTC. It yields the protein CASSHDAETSGSFYEQFF.

The chain carries TRBV7-9 and TRBJ2-7; a weak D match, TRBD2 (5 bases). Deletions cut 3 bases from V and 6 bases from J, with 15 bases between. Germline V gene sequence: CDR1 SEHNR, CDR2 FQNEAQ (reference sequence). The CDR3 sequence is 14 residues long. CDR3 protein: CASSFARVGGEQYF. CDR3 coding DNA: TGTGCCAGCAGCTTTGCCCGGGTAGGAGGCGAGCAGTACTTC.

V gene TRBV11-2 combines with J gene TRBJ2-7, with TRBD1 matching over 7 bases. The CDR3 runs 15 residues. Germline CDR1 reads SGHAT; CDR2 reads FQNNGV. The ends lost 4 bases at V and 7 bases at J; junction bases unmatched: 13. Here the CDR3 DNA reads TGTGCCAGCAGCTCTGGGACAGTCCCGTGGATGGAGCAGTACTTC. As protein: CASSSGTVPWMEQYF.